This TCR beta chain comes out of a study of shared clonotypes between healthy human individuals. Study details: With ages of 18 to 49, the donors were a couple of women and three men.

Germline V gene lookup returns CDR1 SGHTA and CDR2 FQGNSA. V shed 3 bases and J 7 bases; nucleotides not matched to a gene: 7. This CDR3 contains 15 residues. Samples underwent the assay at deep level. Sequencing was performed with immunoSEQ multiplex PCR; in TCRdb, only in-frame clones are kept and a portion is missing. The sample contains some 800,000 clones, over 90% of which appear only once. Naive-designated CD8 cells lacked CD45RO, were positively enriched for CCR7, and omitted terminally differentiated effector memory CD45RA+ cells. The study enrolled healthy HIV-negative adults without recent acute infections or vaccinations as donors.

This clonotype was obtained from a man in his thirties or forties in good health. The chain recombines TRBV7-2 with TRBJ2-2; 8 nucleotides match TRBD2. The sequencing input was naive CD8+ T cells sorted from blood. CDR3 coding DNA: TGTGCCAGCAGCTTTCGAGCGGGAGTGGTCGGGGAGCTGTTTTTT. Translation: CASSFRAGVVGELFF.